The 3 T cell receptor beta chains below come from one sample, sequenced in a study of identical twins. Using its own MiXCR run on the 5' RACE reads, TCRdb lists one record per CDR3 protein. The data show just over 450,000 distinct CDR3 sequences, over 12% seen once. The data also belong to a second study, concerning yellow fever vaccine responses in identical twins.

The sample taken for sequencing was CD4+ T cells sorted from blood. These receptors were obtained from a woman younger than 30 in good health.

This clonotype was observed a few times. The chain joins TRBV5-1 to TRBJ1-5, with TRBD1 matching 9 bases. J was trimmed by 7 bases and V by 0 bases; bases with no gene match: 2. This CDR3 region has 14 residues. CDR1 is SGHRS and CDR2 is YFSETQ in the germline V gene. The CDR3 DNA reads TGCGCCAGCAGCTTGGGGGGACAGGGACAGCCCCAGCATTTT. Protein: CASSLGGQGQPQHF.

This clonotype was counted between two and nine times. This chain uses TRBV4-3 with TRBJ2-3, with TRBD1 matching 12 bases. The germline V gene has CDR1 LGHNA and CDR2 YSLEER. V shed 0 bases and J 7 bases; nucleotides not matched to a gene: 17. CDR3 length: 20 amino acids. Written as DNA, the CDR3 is TGCGCCAGCAGCCAAGATCTGATGACCGTCGGGACAGGGGGCGCGAATACGCAGTATTTT. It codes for CASSQDLMTVGTGGANTQYF.

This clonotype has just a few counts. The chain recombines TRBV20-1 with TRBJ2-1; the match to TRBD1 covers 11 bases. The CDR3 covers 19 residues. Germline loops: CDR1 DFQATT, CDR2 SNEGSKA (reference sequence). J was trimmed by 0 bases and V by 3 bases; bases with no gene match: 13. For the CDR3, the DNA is TGCAGTGCTAGCTGCCCCCCGGGACAGGGGGAGGGCTCCTACAATGAGCAGTTCTTC. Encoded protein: CSASCPPGQGEGSYNEQFF.